One T cell receptor beta chain is described in this entry. The antigen remains undetermined. Assay used: immunoSEQ multiplex PCR; TCRdb lists only in-frame clones, some missing. The sample carries 350,000 to 450,000 clones, around 87% recorded once. This entry belongs to a study of Ad26.COV2.S vaccination and SARS-CoV-2 variants. Turning to the study itself: The authors gave Ad26.COV2.S intramuscularly, either once or twice 56 days apart.

Germline V lookup: CDR1 MNHEY, CDR2 SVGAGI. Trimming pared 2 bases from V and 2 bases from J, leaving 15 bases between. The CDR3 length is 16 residues. General study points: From the TCR breadth and depth analyses, total T cell responses may have been underestimated.

Sample treatment: around 19 received Ad26.COV2.S at low or high dose, single or two shots; 5 received placebo; per-sample allocation not given. Samples analyzed were those drawn on day 63 after the first vaccine or placebo injection. The chain uses TRBV6-5 and TRBJ1-1, with D perhaps TRBD1 (6 bases). The material sequenced was peripheral blood, taken in a trial of Ad26.COV2.S vaccine versus placebo. This TCR came from a person aged 18-60 years who received the Ad26.COV2.S COVID-19 vaccine or a placebo. The CDR3 reads CASSYALTQGNTEAFF. CDR3 in DNA: TGTGCCAGCAGTTACGCCCTAACACAGGGTAACACTGAAGCTTTCTTT.